This entry describes one T cell receptor (beta chain). This CDR3 is built from 15 residues. The V and J ends lost 3 bases and 6 bases respectively, with 14 bases between them. Germline V gene data show CDR1 as KGHDR and CDR2 as SFDVKD. The data were taken from a study of blood T cell repertoires in COVID-19. Sequencing was performed with immunoSEQ multiplex PCR; in TCRdb, only in-frame clones are kept and a portion is missing. The table lists 52,000 or so clones, less than 95% of them singletons. The sequenced sample consisted of peripheral blood. This chain uses TRBV24-1 with TRBJ1-5; weak D call: TRBD1 (5 bases). This clonotype was sampled from a human donor in a cohort sampled during active COVID-19. Written as DNA, the CDR3 is TGTGCCACCAGTGATAGCGTGACAGCGAGTCAGCCCCAGCATTTT. Its protein product is CATSDSVTASQPQHF.